This entry is about one T cell receptor beta chain. Its target is unknown. Trimming removed 1 base at V and 5 bases at J, with 12 bases between. The germline gives CDR1 LNHDA, CDR2 SQIVND (reference sequence). This CDR3 spans 15 amino acids. Making the TCR beta libraries involved quantitative 5'-RACE with molecular barcodes. TCRdb re-derived calls from the 5' RACE reads in MiXCR, one entry per CDR3 protein. Among 750,000 to 850,000 distinct CDR3 sequences listed, roughly 10% were seen once. These data belong to a study of CD8 T cells in ankylosing spondylitis. Whole-study results and caveats: Previous work reported some of these motif variants in the synovial fluid and blood of reactive arthritis. Several highly homologous variants made up a TCR beta motif, and this motif appeared characteristic of ankylosing spondylitis blood.

This chain uses TRBV19 with TRBJ1-5, with a tentative D call TRBD1 (5 bases). The clonotype was recovered from a male donor with ankylosing spondylitis. The sequenced sample was blood, either unsorted or a sorted T cell fraction (not recorded which). CDR3 amino acids: CASSIVGTRDQPQHF. CDR3 coding DNA: TGTGCCAGTAGTATAGTCGGGACCAGGGATCAGCCCCAGCATTTT.